The clone carrying this T cell receptor (beta chain) was counted ten times or more. UMIs and a universal primer site were added when TCR cDNA was made by 5'RACE template switching. TCRdb recomputed calls from the 5' RACE reads with MiXCR, one row per CDR3 protein. This sample has around 25,000 distinct CDR3 sequences, with approximately 3.2% found just once. V lost 9 bases and J 7 bases, leaving 16 bases between the germline ends. CDR3 length: 13 residues. The data stem from a study of T cells after yellow fever vaccination. General study points: Researchers noted that a small share of clonotypes showed up in both CD4 and CD8 compartments. Most clones from primary vaccination were detected again post-booster (about 95% CD4, 88% CD8).

This specimen consisted of PBMCs, either bulk or a sorted T-cell subset (CD4+, CD8+, memory, or dextramer-sorted; not recorded which), obtained around 45 days after the first yellow fever vaccination. The rearrangement links TRBV12-3 or TRBV12-4 to TRBJ2-1; D not resolved. This clonotype was sampled from a man between 18 and 29 years old who received the YFV17D yellow fever vaccine. The CDR3 loop reads CASRPGSLNEQFF. CDR3 DNA: TGTGCCAGTCGCCCGGGCAGCCTGAATGAGCAGTTCTTC.